The T cell receptor beta chain under discussion was sequenced for a study of cytomegalovirus exposure and HLA in healthy donors. Use of 60 Vbeta and 13 Jbeta primers characterized the PCR. Produced via immunoSEQ multiplex PCR; TCRdb's table is partial and in-frame only. This sample yields tens of thousands of clones, of which about three quarters are seen a single time; more than 2.5% belongs to the top ten. Looked up from germline, CDR1 is SGHRS and CDR2 is YFSETQ. The CDR3 loop spans 14 amino acids. V shed 4 bases, J shed 3 bases, and the junction held 4 bases outside the gene matches. Sample: PBMCs. This receptor was taken from a man aged 18 to 30 in good health and CMV-seronegative. The chain joins TRBV5-1 to TRBJ1-1; 9 nucleotides match TRBD1. CDR3 amino acids: CASSLDRGYTEAFF. CDR3 sequence (DNA): TGCGCCAGCAGCCTGGACAGGGGATACACTGAAGCTTTCTTT.